This passage covers 5 T cell receptor beta chains from one sample sequenced in a study of cytomegalovirus exposure and HLA in healthy donors. PCR used 60 Vbeta primers and 13 Jbeta primers. Produced via immunoSEQ multiplex PCR; TCRdb's table is partial and in-frame only. The sample holds roughly 55,000 clones, roughly four fifths seen once. The sample consisted of PBMCs. The receptors stem from a boy aged 5 to 17 in good health and CMV-seropositive.

The chain is built from TRBV19 and TRBJ1-1; 7 positions agree with TRBD1. CDR3 length: 16 residues. Trimming took 5 bases from V and 10 from J; bases not matched to a gene: 19. The V gene's germline CDR1 is LNHDA and CDR2 SQIVND (reference sequence). The CDR3 reads CASSLISGTARRRAFF. Written as DNA, the CDR3 is TGTGCCAGTAGTCTAATCTCCGGGACAGCTCGGCGGAGAGCTTTCTTT.

V usage is TRBV2 and J usage is TRBJ2-7; D call uncertain. Germline V gene sequence: CDR1 SNHLY, CDR2 FYNNEI. CDR3 length: 12 amino acids. Trimming shortened V by 4 bases and J by 0 bases, and 4 bases separated the two germline ends. The CDR3 spells CASSASSYEQYF. As DNA, the CDR3 is TGTGCCAGCAGTGCCAGCTCCTACGAGCAGTACTTC.

V gene TRBV6-5 combines with J gene TRBJ1-4; the D is unclear. Germline lookup yields CDR1 MNHEY and CDR2 SVGAGI. Trimming left V 0 bases short and J 0 bases short, with 8 bases between. This CDR3 is built from 16 residues. CDR3: CASSYSSLATNEKLFF. The DNA of the CDR3 is TGTGCCAGCAGTTACTCGAGCCTTGCAACTAATGAAAAACTGTTTTTT.

The V gene is TRBV7-9, the J gene TRBJ2-7; D is uncertain. The CDR3 consists of 13 residues. V was shortened by 3 bases and J by 6 bases, with 12 bases between the two germline ends. Germline V CDR1 and CDR2: SEHNR, FQNEAQ (reference sequence). In DNA, the CDR3 is TGTGCCAGCAGCTTCCCCTCTTTCCGCGAGCAGTACTTC. Its protein product is CASSFPSFREQYF.

The chain couples TRBV28 to TRBJ2-1; 11 bases are a match to TRBD1. This CDR3 has 15 residues. The V gene end was trimmed by 5 bases and the J gene end by 2 bases; junction bases not matched to a gene: 2. CDR1 MDHEN and CDR2 SYDVKM come from the germline V gene. CDR3 in amino acids: CASSPGQGAYNEQFF. DNA of the CDR3: TGTGCCAGCAGTCCGGGACAGGGGGCCTACAATGAGCAGTTCTTC.